This record looks at one T cell receptor beta chain sequence and its context. The antigen is not known. Germline V gene sequence: CDR1 SGHRS, CDR2 YFSETQ. This CDR3 has 17 amino acids. V shed 4 bases, J shed 4 bases, and the junction held 14 bases outside the gene matches. These data belong to a study of shared clonotypes between healthy human individuals. At deep level, the assay was performed. Study processing details: With immunoSEQ giving junction-only sequences and no quality scores, filtering differed. Assay used: immunoSEQ multiplex PCR; TCRdb lists only in-frame clones, some missing. The V and J calls and the clone size are those of that table, but D and trimming were determined from the DNA. The sample has over a million clones; about 98% are singletons. General study points: Enrolling few donors narrowed the genetic and exposure-history diversity that was represented. Sampling covered nothing but blood. Tissue TCR repertoires likely differ from those found in blood.

The sample comprised naive CD4+ T cells sorted from blood. Documented subset: CD45RA+ positively selected. The TCR originated in a man aged 25 to 45 in good health. The rearrangement links TRBV5-1 to TRBJ2-1; 7 bases are a match to TRBD1. The CDR3 DNA reads as TGCGCCAGCAGCCACCCAAAAAGGGGGACAGCATACAATGAGCAGTTCTTC. Protein sequence: CASSHPKRGTAYNEQFF.